This paragraph covers one T cell receptor beta chain sequence. TCRdb keeps only in-frame clones here, not all; method: immunoSEQ multiplex PCR. The sample has a few hundred thousand clones, under 90% seen once. This entry is derived from a study of blood T cell repertoires in COVID-19. Study-level background: Collection of acute and convalescent COVID-19 samples took place in the United States, Italy and Spain. PBMCs, B-cell-depleted T cells, or T cells provided the cDNA or gDNA that made up the material.

Germline V gene lookup returns CDR1 SGHRS and CDR2 YFSETQ. This CDR3 is 15 amino acids long. Trimming stripped 3 bases from V and 1 base from J, with 12 bases between. The chain is built from TRBV5-1 and TRBJ2-3; possible D gene TRBD1, 6 bases. Material for sequencing was peripheral blood. The clonotype comes from a man aged 25-45 years with active or convalescent COVID-19. The CDR3 region is CASSSQGYGTDTQYF. The DNA of the CDR3 is TGCGCCAGCAGCTCCCAGGGGTATGGCACAGATACGCAGTATTTT.